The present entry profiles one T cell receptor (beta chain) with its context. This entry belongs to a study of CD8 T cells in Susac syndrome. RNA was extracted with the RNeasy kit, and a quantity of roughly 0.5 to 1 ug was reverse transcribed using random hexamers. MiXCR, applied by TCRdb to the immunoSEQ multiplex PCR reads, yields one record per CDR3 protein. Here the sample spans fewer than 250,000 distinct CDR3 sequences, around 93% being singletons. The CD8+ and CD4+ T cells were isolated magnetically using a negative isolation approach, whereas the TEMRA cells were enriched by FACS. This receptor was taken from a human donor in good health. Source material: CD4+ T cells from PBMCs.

CDR3 sequence reads: CAITRWAGPTDTQYF. CDR3 nucleotides: TGTGCCATCACGAGGTGGGCAGGGCCCACAGATACGCAGTATTTT. This sequence joins TRBV5-6 and TRBJ2-3; a possible D gene is TRBD1 (5 bases). V lost 9 bases to trimming and J lost 2 bases, with 19 bases between them. The CDR3 totals 15 residues. Germline CDR1 is SGHDT and CDR2 is YYEEEE.